This TCR beta chain was recovered during a study of PD-L1 blockade in urothelial cancer. Study-level background: Blood was subjected to analysis at 3 weeks (second dose) and 6 weeks following treatment start.

Time point given: peripheral blood 6 weeks after treatment start. Patient disease was locally advanced or metastatic urothelial carcinoma. All patients handed over anywhere from 1 to 8 samples, pretreatment and on-treatment. Per germline, CDR1 MNHNY and CDR2 SVGAGI (reference sequence). Between the trimmed V and J ends, which lost 2 bases and 2 bases, there was a span of 6 bases. CDR3 length: 13 residues. Sequencing used immunoSEQ multiplex PCR; TCRdb keeps in-frame clones, though not all of them. The data show 80,000 to 95,000 clones, with approximately 82% seen just once and approximately 8% held by the top ten.

The V call is TRBV6-6, the J call TRBJ1-2; no firm D call. Sequenced here: PBMCs, sampled around atezolizumab (anti-PD-L1) treatment. The TCR sequence derives from an older man with urothelial cancer. The CDR3: CASSYEENYGYTF. CDR3 DNA: TGTGCCAGCAGTTACGAGGAAAACTATGGCTACACCTTC.